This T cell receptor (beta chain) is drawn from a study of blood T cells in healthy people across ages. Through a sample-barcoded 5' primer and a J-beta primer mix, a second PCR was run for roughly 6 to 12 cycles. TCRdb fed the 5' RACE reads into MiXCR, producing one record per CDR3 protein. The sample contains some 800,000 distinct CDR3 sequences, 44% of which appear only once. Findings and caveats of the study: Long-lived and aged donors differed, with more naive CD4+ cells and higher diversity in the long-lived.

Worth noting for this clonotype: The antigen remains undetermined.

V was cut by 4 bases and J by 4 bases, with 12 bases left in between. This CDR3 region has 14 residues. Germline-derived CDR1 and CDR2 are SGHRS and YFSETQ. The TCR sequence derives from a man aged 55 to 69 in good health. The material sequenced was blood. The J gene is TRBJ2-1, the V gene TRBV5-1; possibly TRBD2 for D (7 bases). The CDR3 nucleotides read TGCGCCAGCAGCAAGGGGGGGACATACAATGAGCAGTTCTTC. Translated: CASSKGGTYNEQFF.